This T cell receptor beta chain was identified in a study of cytomegalovirus exposure and HLA in healthy donors. Study-level background: Genetic ancestry analysis placed around 76% of the 300 to 500 donors that were genotyped in the Caucasian-associated cluster. Findings and caveats of the study: Researchers counted approximately 160 TCR beta chains as cytomegalovirus-associated. Sequencing likely generated an artifact that appeared as a cluster of highly shared sequence variants.

By frequency in the sample, this clone is medium-sized (0.01 to 0.1%). Its antigen remains unknown. Participants comprised healthy donors of bone marrow. From germline, CDR1 is GTSNPN and CDR2 SVGIG (reference sequence). The CDR3 has 13 residues. J was trimmed by 1 base and V by 1 base; bases with no gene match: 1. With 60 Vbeta and 13 Jbeta primers, the PCR was carried out. Produced via immunoSEQ multiplex PCR; TCRdb's table is partial and in-frame only. The sample shows approximately 150,000 clones, over 70% of them seen only once. V usage is TRBV30 and J usage is TRBJ2-7, with TRBD2 matching over 7 bases. The TCR sequence derives from a man between 18 and 35 years old in good health and CMV-seropositive. The sequenced material came from PBMCs. The CDR3 reads CAWSGGGSYEQYF. In DNA, the CDR3 is TGTGCCTGGAGTGGGGGAGGGTCCTACGAGCAGTACTTC.